This T cell receptor (beta chain) was recorded in a study of tumor-infiltrating lymphocytes in primary liver carcinoma. Findings and caveats of the study: Merely about 8-25% of top clones occurred in all five tumor regions.

Total RNA and DNA came together from 20-30 mg of bulk tissue without cell sorting. The patients had histopathologically diagnosed primary liver carcinoma, and their disease was treated by surgical resection. All of the tumor samples contained over 90% viable tumor cells. This CDR3 has 13 amino acids. Unmatched junction bases numbered 6, after V lost 4 bases and J lost 9 bases. Germline CDR1 reads ENHRY; CDR2 reads SYGVKD. Starting from approximately 500 ng of total RNA, TCR beta cDNA was produced with a primer in the constant region. Slightly modified ARM-PCR served as the procedure for the TCR beta libraries. These libraries came from three rounds of nested multiplex PCR. For around 9 cycles apiece, the opening two PCR rounds ran with TRBV1-TRBV30 forward primers and a C-beta reverse primer. MiXCR was run by TCRdb on the multiplex PCR reads, yielding one entry per CDR3 protein. The sample has about 35,000 distinct CDR3 sequences; under 75% are singletons.

With respect to this clonotype: Its antigen is as yet unknown.

The material sequenced was liver tumor tissue from sampling region 4. Subset indicated: tumor region T4, right-lateral pole. The chain is built from TRBV10-3 and TRBJ1-5; 7 positions match TRBD1. The sequence was obtained from a man aged 40-55 years with primary liver carcinoma and hepatitis B virus infection. The CDR3 sequence: CAISADRDRPQHF. DNA of the CDR3: TGTGCCATCAGTGCCGACAGGGATAGGCCCCAGCATTTT.